A selection of T cell receptor beta chains follows, all from one sample in a study of blood T cell repertoires in COVID-19. Some clones are missing from TCRdb's copy, which holds only in-frame ones; the method was immunoSEQ multiplex PCR. The sample consists of roughly 200,000 clones, around nine tenths of them appearing once. Sequencing was performed on peripheral blood. The receptors originated from a man aged 55 to 70 who had recovered from COVID-19. The CDR3 runs from the conserved cysteine through the conserved F or W. The D gene is left open where the match is weak. Not every row has a clone size; where given, it reads once, few, many or a size class.

TRBV3-1/TRBV3-2	TRBD2	few	TRBJ2-7	CASSQGLAGAQGYEQYF	TGTGCCAGCAGCCAAGGGCTAGCGGGGGCCCAAGGCTACGAGCAGTACTTC
TRBV2	TRBD1	NA	TRBJ1-3	CASSGTGSGNTIYF	TGTGCCAGCAGTGGGACAGGCTCTGGAAACACCATATATTTT
TRBV14	NA	NA	TRBJ2-7	CASSQNEYEQYF	TGTGCCAGCAGCCAAAACGAGTACGAGCAGTACTTC
TRBV10-3	NA	NA	TRBJ2-1	CAISDDYWVQFF	TGTGCCATCAGTGATGACTATTGGGTGCAGTTCTTC
TRBV5-1	TRBD1	NA	TRBJ1-1	CASSLGTGVMNTEAFF	TGCGCCAGCAGCTTGGGGACAGGGGTCATGAACACTGAAGCTTTCTTT
TRBV13	TRBD2	NA	TRBJ2-1	CASTYRTSGSSYNEQFF	TGTGCCAGCACCTACAGGACTAGCGGAAGCTCCTACAATGAGCAGTTCTTC
TRBV18	TRBD1	NA	TRBJ2-3	CASSPPTGGGTDTQYF	TGTGCCAGCTCACCACCGACAGGGGGCGGCACAGATACGCAGTATTTT
TRBV24-1	NA	many	TRBJ2-1	CATSDLGGDYNEQFF	TGTGCCACCAGTGATTTGGGAGGAGACTACAATGAGCAGTTCTTC
TRBV11-2	TRBD2	NA	TRBJ2-7	CASSLGEGYEQYF	TGTGCCAGCAGCTTAGGGGAGGGTTACGAGCAGTACTTC
TRBV24-1	NA	NA	TRBJ2-7	CATSDQETGQLAYEQYF	TGTGCCACCAGTGACCAGGAGACTGGACAGTTAGCCTACGAGCAGTACTTC
TRBV18	NA	once	TRBJ2-7	CASSEDSGEQYF	TGTGCCAGCTCAGAGGACAGCGGCGAGCAGTACTTC
TRBV28	TRBD1	few	TRBJ2-2	CASSSGQGVSGELFF	TGTGCCAGCAGTTCGGGACAGGGAGTGTCCGGGGAGCTGTTTTTT